The 2 T cell receptor beta chains below all came from one sample that was sequenced in a study of PD-1 blockade in classical Hodgkin lymphoma. Assay: immunoSEQ multiplex PCR; the TCRdb copy retains only in-frame clones and omits some. Among 20,000 to 30,000 clones listed, roughly four fifths were seen once. All patients relapsed after autologous stem cell transplantation, and brentuximab vedotin exposure varied. The material sequenced was peripheral blood mononuclear cells (PBMCs), taken before the second cycle of nivolumab. The receptor set was obtained from a human donor with classical Hodgkin lymphoma.

The chain joins TRBV15 to TRBJ2-7; TRBD1 is a possible D gene (5 bases). Germline CDR1 reads LNHNV; CDR2 reads YYDKDF (reference sequence). The CDR3 sequence is 15 residues long. V was trimmed by 0 bases and J by 3 bases, leaving 12 bases between them. The CDR3 DNA follows: TGTGCCACCAGCAGAGAGCCCGGGCAGGGCTACGAGCAGTACTTC. It encodes CATSREPGQGYEQYF.

This chain links TRBV19 with TRBJ1-2; D gene ambiguous. This CDR3 spans 16 amino acids. CDR1 is LNHDA and CDR2 is SQIVND in the germline V gene (reference sequence). V lost 6 bases to trimming and J lost 6 bases, with 23 bases between them. This CDR3 is CASRVAGSLSGDGYTF. In DNA, the CDR3 is TGTGCCAGTAGGGTGGCAGGATCCCTCTCTGGTGATGGCTACACCTTC.